This T cell receptor beta chain was recorded in a study of blood T cell repertoires in COVID-19. The wider study: PBMCs, B-cell-depleted T cells, or T cells provided the cDNA or gDNA that made up the material.

TCRdb keeps only in-frame clones here, not all; method: immunoSEQ multiplex PCR. Of some 200,000 clones in the sample, roughly 80% were seen once. Looked up from germline, CDR1 is SGHAT and CDR2 is FQNNGV. The V and J ends lost 5 bases and 5 bases, in that order; junction bases with no gene match: 9. The CDR3 runs 16 residues. V gene TRBV11-2 combines with J gene TRBJ2-3, with 11 bases fitting TRBD2. The sample was peripheral blood. The TCR sequence derives from a woman of 80 years or more with active or convalescent COVID-19. CDR3 protein: CASSMLTSGTGDTQYF. CDR3 bases: TGTGCCAGCAGCATGTTGACTAGCGGGACTGGAGATACGCAGTATTTT. The full variable domain, completed using reference TRBV11-2 and TRBJ2-3, is EAGVAQSPRYKIIEKRQSVAFWCNPISGHATLYWYQQILGQGPKLLIQFQNNGVVDDSQLPKDRFSAERLKGVDSTLKIQPAKLEDSAVYLCASSMLTSGTGDTQYFGPGTRLTVL.